This T cell receptor beta chain was obtained from a study of blood T cells in healthy people across ages. Notes on the study in general: Estimated diversity that came from one million T cells was considered an underestimate. Diversity was higher, and naive CD4+ cells more numerous, in long-lived donors than in aged donors. Older age went with lower TCR beta diversity per million T cells, in a roughly linear way.

The V and J ends lost 1 base and 7 bases, in that order; junction bases with no gene match: 10. Per germline, CDR1 SGHRS and CDR2 YFSETQ. This CDR3 is built from 15 residues. Primed by a sample-barcoded 5' primer and a J-beta primer mix, a second PCR proceeded for about 6 to 12 cycles. TCRdb reprocessed the 5' RACE reads via MiXCR and lists one record per CDR3 protein. The table records over 1,500,000 distinct CDR3 sequences, 49% of them present only once. Donors were systemically healthy Caucasian individuals from Russia aged about 6 to 90 years. This clonotype was seen a few times. Antigen: not known.

This chain connects TRBV5-1 to TRBJ2-7, with 8 bases matching TRBD1. The source material was blood. The source is a woman between 35 and 50 years old in good health. The DNA for the CDR3 is TGCGCCAGCAGCTTGACGCAGGGGGCGTCCAATGAGCAGTACTTC. Residues: CASSLTQGASNEQYF.